This entry concerns a single T cell receptor (beta chain). What it binds is unknown. This specimen belongs to a study of T cell repertoires in cytomegalovirus infection. Study context: Recently identified HLA-C-restricted CMV epitopes and well-studied HLA-B-restricted CMV epitopes were used by the study. From public TCR beta signatures came an indication of both CMV infection and matching HLA type.

Regarding the study as a whole: Ex vivo responses were dominated by HLA-C-restricted CMV-specific TCR beta clonotypes.

TCRdb itself ran the reads through MiXCR, one entry per CDR3 protein. The sample yields around 25,000 distinct CDR3 sequences, approximately 22% seen once. Germline CDR1 is SGHAT and CDR2 is FQNNGV. The CDR3 is 19 residues long. V shed 4 bases, J shed 1 base, and the junction held 11 bases outside the gene matches. The sample consisted of CD8+ T cells from cultured PBMCs, taken from culture after CMV antigen stimulation. The V gene is TRBV11-2, the J gene TRBJ2-5; 14 nucleotides line up with TRBD2. This TCR was sampled from a human donor in good health (CMV status not recorded). Some clones in this sample may be carry-over from other donors' samples. CDR3 amino acids: CASSSSGLAGGYLQETQYF. In DNA form, the CDR3 reads TGTGCCAGCAGCTCCTCTGGACTAGCGGGGGGATACCTCCAAGAGACCCAGTACTTC.